These T cell receptor beta chains were read from a single sample in a study of CD8+CD57+ T cells in acquired aplastic anemia. TCRdb independently ran MiXCR on the reads; one entry per CDR3 protein. The repertoire holds 150,000 to 180,000 distinct CDR3 sequences, with 40% to 65% as singletons. Source material: sorted CD4+, CD8+, or CD8+CD57+ T cells (not recorded which) from PBMCs. The receptors were sampled from a human donor with aplastic anemia. The conserved cysteine and the conserved F or W are not part of the CDR3 here. The order of the fields is CDR3 protein, J gene, clone size, V gene. Not every row has a clone size; where given, it reads once, few, many or a size class.

ASSYSTGTGYT,TRBJ1-2,-,TRBV6-2/TRBV6-3
ASSTRTSGGSSYNEQF,TRBJ2-1,-,TRBV11-2
AISESMDTEAF,TRBJ1-1,-,TRBV10-3
ASSAQGLDYGYT,TRBJ1-2,-,TRBV19
ASSGYRGQETQY,TRBJ2-5,once,TRBV6-1
ASSEHRGTEAF,TRBJ1-1,few,TRBV9
ASSAAGPYEQY,TRBJ2-7,-,TRBV19
ASSNPLLAGGTEAF,TRBJ1-1,-,TRBV7-8
ATLALSMLPQETQY,TRBJ2-5,-,TRBV24-1
ASSQERTSYNEQF,TRBJ2-1,many,TRBV4-3
ASREQGGPEAF,TRBJ1-1,many,TRBV6-1
ASRKDRSGAVQPQH,TRBJ1-5,many,TRBV2
ASSPAGGPLEQY,TRBJ2-7,many,TRBV5-6
ASSLNWDYFLNSPLH,TRBJ1-6,many,TRBV12-3/TRBV12-4
ASSARRGGGNSPLH,TRBJ1-6,many,TRBV9
ASSWRYPGQGSWQETQY,TRBJ2-5,-,TRBV11-1
ASSVWAQGGYEQY,TRBJ2-7,-,TRBV9
ATASGGYNEQF,TRBJ2-1,few,TRBV15
SVVGGGYGYT,TRBJ1-2,-,TRBV29-1
ASSRRGRDAEAF,TRBJ1-1,few,TRBV10-2
SARESSGQETQY,TRBJ2-5,-,TRBV20-1
ASSPRLAGAYNEQF,-,-,TRBV19
ATIGIREQY,TRBJ2-7,-,TRBV15
ASSLRTSGRHEQF,TRBJ2-1,-,TRBV19
ASDPPVGSQETQY,TRBJ2-5,many,TRBV12-5
ASSESGTLGELF,TRBJ2-2,many,TRBV6-1
SARSRGKTQY,TRBJ2-3,once,TRBV20-1
ASRKGVNTEAF,TRBJ1-1,many,TRBV12-3/TRBV12-4
ASSYRDNPFYEQY,TRBJ2-7,many,TRBV6-2/TRBV6-3
ASRKTGDGGYT,TRBJ1-2,many,TRBV12-3/TRBV12-4
SVFFNSGNTIY,TRBJ1-3,-,TRBV29-1
ASSSSHGGGMQY,TRBJ2-3,-,TRBV7-7
ASRNDRAGGKLF,TRBJ1-4,-,TRBV2
ASSRQGGTDTQY,TRBJ2-3,-,TRBV7-9
SARDRDSGKNIQY,TRBJ2-4,many,TRBV20-1
ASKRGLRNYEAF,TRBJ1-1,many,TRBV19
ASSHEYSSYEQY,TRBJ2-7,many,TRBV4-1
ASSSQPQH,TRBJ1-5,-,TRBV19
ASSQERGLAGGRNEQY,TRBJ2-7,many,TRBV4-2
SARDNVGQGYNEQF,TRBJ2-1,-,TRBV20-1
ASSGTSGSNEQF,TRBJ2-1,-,TRBV2
ASSLVAGDSAGELF,TRBJ2-2,-,TRBV14
ATSAGGGRQAQY,TRBJ2-5,many,TRBV24-1
ASSLATDGYT,TRBJ1-2,-,TRBV5-1
ASSLEGGLREQY,TRBJ2-7,-,TRBV5-4